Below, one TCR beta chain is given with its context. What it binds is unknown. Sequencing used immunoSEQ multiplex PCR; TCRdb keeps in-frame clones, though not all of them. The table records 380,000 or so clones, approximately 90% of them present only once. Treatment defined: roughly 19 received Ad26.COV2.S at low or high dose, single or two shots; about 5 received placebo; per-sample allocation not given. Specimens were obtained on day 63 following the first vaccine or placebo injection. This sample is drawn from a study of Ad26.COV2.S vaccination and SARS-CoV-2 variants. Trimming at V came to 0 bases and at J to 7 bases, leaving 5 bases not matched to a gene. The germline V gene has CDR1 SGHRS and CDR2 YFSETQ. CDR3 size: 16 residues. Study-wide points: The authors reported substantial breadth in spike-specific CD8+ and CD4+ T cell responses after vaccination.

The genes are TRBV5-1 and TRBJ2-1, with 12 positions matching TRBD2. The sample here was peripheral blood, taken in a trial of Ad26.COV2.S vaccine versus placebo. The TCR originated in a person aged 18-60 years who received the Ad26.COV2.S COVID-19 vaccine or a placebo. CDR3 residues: CASSLASGGARNEQFF. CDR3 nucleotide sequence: TGCGCCAGCAGCTTGGCTAGCGGGGGGGCGAGGAATGAGCAGTTCTTC.